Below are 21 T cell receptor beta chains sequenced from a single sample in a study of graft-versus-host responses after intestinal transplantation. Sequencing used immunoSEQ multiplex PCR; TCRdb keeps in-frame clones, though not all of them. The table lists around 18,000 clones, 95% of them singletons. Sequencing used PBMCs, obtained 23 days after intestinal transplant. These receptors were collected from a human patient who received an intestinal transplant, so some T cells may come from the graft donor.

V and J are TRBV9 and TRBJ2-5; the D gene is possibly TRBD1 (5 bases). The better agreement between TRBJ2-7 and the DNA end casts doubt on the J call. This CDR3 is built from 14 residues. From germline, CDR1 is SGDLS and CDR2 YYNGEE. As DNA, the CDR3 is TGTGCCAGCAGCGTAGGGCAGGGCGATTACGAGCAGTACTTC. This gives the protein CASSVGQGDYEQYF.

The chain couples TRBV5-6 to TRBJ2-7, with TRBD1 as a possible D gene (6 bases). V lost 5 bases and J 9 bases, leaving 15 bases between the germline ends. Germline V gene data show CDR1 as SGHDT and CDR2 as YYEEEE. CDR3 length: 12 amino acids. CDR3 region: CASRLRQDPQYF. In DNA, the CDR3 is TGTGCCAGCAGGTTACGACAGGACCCGCAGTACTTC.

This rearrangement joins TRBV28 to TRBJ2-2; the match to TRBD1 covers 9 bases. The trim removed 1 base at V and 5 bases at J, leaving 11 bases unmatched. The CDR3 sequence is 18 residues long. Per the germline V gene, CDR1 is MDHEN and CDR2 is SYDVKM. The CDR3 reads CASSLFPIQGAGTGELFF. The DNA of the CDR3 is TGTGCCAGCAGTTTATTCCCTATACAGGGGGCGGGAACCGGGGAGCTGTTTTTT.

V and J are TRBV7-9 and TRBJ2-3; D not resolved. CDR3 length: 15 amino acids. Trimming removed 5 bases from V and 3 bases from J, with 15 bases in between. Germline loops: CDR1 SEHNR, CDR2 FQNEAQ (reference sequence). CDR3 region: CASSVSEFLTDTQYF. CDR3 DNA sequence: TGTGCCAGCAGCGTTTCAGAGTTTCTTACAGATACGCAGTATTTT.

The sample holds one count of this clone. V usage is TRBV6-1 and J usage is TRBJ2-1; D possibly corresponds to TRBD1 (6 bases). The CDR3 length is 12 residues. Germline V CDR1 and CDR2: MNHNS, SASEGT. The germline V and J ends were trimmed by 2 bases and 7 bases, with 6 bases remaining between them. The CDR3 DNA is TGTGCCAGCAGTGAAAGGGGGAATGAGCAGTTCTTC. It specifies CASSERGNEQFF.

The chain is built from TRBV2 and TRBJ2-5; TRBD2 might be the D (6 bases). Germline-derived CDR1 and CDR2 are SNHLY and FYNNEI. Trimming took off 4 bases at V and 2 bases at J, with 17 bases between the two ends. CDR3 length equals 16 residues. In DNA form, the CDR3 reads TGTGCCAGCAGTGGGGTCTGGGCGGGAATTCAAGAGACCCAGTACTTC. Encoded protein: CASSGVWAGIQETQYF.

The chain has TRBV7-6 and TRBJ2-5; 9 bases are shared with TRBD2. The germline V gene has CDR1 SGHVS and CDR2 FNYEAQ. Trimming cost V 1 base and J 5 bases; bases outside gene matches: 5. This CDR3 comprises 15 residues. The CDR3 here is CASSLGEREDETQYF. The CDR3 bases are TGTGCCAGCAGCTTAGGGGAGCGGGAGGACGAGACCCAGTACTTC.

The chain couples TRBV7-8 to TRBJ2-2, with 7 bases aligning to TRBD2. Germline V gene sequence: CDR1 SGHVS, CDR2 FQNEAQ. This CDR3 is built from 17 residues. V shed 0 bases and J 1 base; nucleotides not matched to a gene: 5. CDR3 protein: CASSLALAEQNTGELFF. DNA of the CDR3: TGTGCCAGCAGCTTAGCGCTAGCGGAGCAGAACACCGGGGAGCTGTTTTTT.

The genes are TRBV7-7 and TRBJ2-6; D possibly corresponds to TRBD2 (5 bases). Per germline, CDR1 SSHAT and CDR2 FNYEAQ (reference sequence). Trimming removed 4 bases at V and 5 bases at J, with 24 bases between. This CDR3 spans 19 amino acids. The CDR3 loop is CASSCGCKCHKSRANVLTF. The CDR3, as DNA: TGTGCCAGCAGCTGCGGGTGTAAGTGCCACAAAAGTCGGGCCAACGTCCTGACTTTC.

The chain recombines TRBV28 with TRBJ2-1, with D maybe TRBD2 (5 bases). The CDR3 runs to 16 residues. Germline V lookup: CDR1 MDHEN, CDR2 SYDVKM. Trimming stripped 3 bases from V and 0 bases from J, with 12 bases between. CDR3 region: CASSLALADSYNEQFF. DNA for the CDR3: TGTGCCAGCAGTTTGGCCCTAGCTGACTCCTACAATGAGCAGTTCTTC.

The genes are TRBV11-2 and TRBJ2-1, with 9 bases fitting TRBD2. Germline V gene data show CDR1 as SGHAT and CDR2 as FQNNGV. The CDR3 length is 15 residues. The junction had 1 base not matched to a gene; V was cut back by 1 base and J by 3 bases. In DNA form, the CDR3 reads TGTGCCAGCAGCTTAGCTAGCGGGATCTACAATGAGCAGTTCTTC. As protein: CASSLASGIYNEQFF.

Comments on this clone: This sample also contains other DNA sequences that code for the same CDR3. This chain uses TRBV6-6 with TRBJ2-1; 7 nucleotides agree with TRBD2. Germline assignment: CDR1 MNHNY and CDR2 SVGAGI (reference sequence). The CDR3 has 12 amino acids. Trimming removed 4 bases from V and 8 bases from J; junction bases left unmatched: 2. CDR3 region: CASSSREDEQFF. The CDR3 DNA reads TGTGCCAGCAGTTCTCGGGAGGATGAGCAGTTCTTC.

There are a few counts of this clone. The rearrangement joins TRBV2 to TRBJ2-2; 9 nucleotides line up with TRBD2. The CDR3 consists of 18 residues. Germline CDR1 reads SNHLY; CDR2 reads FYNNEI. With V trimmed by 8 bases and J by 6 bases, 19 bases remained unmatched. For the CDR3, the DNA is TGTGCCAGCCGGGGACCCGGGGCGGGAGGGCCTCTGGCCGGGGAGCTGTTTTTT. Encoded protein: CASRGPGAGGPLAGELFF.

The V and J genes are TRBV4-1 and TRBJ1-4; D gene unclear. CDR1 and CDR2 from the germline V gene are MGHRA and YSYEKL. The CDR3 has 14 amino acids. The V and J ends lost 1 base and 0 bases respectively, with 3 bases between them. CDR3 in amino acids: CASSQGSTNEKLFF. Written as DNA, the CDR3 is TGCGCCAGCAGCCAAGGGTCAACTAATGAAAAACTGTTTTTT.

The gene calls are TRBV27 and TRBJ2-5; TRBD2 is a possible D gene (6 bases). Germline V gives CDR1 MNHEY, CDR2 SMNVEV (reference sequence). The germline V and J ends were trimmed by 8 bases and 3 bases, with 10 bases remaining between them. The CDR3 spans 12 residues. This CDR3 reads CASSWGEETQYF. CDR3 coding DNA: TGTGCCAGCTCGTGGGGGGAAGAGACCCAGTACTTC.

The chain's CDR3 is CASRGSSSYEQYF. CDR3 coding DNA: TGTGCCAGCAGGGGATCAAGTTCCTACGAGCAGTACTTC. The chain combines TRBV27 with TRBJ2-7; no clear D. Trimming pared 6 bases from V and 1 base from J, leaving 10 bases between. CDR3 size: 13 residues. CDR1 MNHEY and CDR2 SMNVEV come from the germline V gene (reference sequence).

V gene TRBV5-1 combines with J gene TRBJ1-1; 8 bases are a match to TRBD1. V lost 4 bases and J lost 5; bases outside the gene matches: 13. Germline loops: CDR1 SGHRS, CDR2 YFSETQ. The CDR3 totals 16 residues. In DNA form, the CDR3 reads TGCGCCAGCAGCCCGAACCAGGGGGCAGGGCGAACTGAAGCTTTCTTT. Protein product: CASSPNQGAGRTEAFF. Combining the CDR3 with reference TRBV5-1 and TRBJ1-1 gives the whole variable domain KAGVTQTPRYLIKTRGQQVTLSCSPISGHRSVSWYQQTPGQGLQFLFEYFSETQRNKGNFPGRFSGRQFSNSRSEMNVSTLELGDSALYLCASSPNQGAGRTEAFFGQGTRLTVV.

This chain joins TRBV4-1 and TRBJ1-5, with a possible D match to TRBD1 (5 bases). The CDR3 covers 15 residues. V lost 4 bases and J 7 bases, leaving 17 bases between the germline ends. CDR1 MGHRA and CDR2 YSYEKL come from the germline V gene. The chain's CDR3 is CASSRDDWGTQPQHF. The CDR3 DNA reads TGCGCCAGCAGCCGGGACGACTGGGGTACCCAGCCCCAGCATTTT.

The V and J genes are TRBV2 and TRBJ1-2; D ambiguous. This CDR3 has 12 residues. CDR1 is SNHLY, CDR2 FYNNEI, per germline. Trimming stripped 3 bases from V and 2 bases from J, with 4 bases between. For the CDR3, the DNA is TGTGCCAGCAGTGAGGGCAACTATGGCTACACCTTC. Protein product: CASSEGNYGYTF.

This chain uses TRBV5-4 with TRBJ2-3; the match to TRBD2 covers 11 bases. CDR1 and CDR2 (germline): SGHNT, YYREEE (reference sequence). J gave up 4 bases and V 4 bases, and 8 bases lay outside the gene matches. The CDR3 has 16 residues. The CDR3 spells CASSLELAGEPDTQYF. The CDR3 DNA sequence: TGTGCCAGCAGCCTGGAACTAGCGGGAGAACCAGATACGCAGTATTTT. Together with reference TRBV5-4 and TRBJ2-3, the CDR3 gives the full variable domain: ETGVTQSPTHLIKTRGQQVTLRCSSQSGHNTVSWYQQALGQGPQFIFQYYREEENGRGNFPPRFSGLQFPNYSSELNVNALELDDSALYLCASSLELAGEPDTQYFGPGTRLTVL.

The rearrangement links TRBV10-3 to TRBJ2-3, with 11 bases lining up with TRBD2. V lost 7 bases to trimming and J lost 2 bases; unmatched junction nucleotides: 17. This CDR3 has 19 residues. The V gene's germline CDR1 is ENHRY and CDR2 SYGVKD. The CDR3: CAIKTSGSGLTDFTDTQYF. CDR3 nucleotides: TGTGCCATCAAAACTAGCGGGAGTGGCCTCACCGACTTCACAGATACGCAGTATTTT.